The 25 T cell receptor beta chains presented below share a single source sample, sequenced in a study of T cells expressing NK-cell markers. Using the 5' RACE reads, TCRdb records one entry per CDR3 protein without DNA. The sample holds over 200,000 distinct CDR3 sequences. What was sequenced was blood T cells: a sorted CD56 or NKG2C T cell subset, CD4+ or CD8+ T cells, or bulk PBMC T cells (not recorded which). The receptors here all came from a man younger than 35 in good health.

This chain joins TRBV11-2 and TRBJ2-2. Germline CDR1 SGHAT, CDR2 FQNNGV. The CDR3 has 18 amino acids. CDR3 protein: CASSHGFLRHSNTGELFF.

This chain connects TRBV25-1 to TRBJ2-3; the D call from TCRdb, TRBD1, cannot be confirmed without DNA. This CDR3 region has 15 residues. The germline gives CDR1 MGHDK, CDR2 SYGVNS. CDR3 amino acids: CASSEYWGSTDTQYF.

The V call is TRBV5-1, the J call TRBJ2-2; checking the TCRdb D call of TRBD1 is not possible without DNA. This CDR3 spans 16 amino acids. Germline CDR1 SGHRS, CDR2 YFSETQ. The CDR3 sequence is CASTLLGTQSTGELFF.

This chain uses TRBV6-5 with TRBJ2-6; there is no DNA to check the TCRdb D call of TRBD1. The germline gives CDR1 MNHEY, CDR2 SVGAGI. This CDR3 spans 17 amino acids. This chain's CDR3 is CASSYRGGNSGANVLTF.

The chain employs TRBV7-2 and TRBJ2-1; TCRdb reports TRBD2, a call that lacks DNA to check it against. The germline V gene encodes CDR1 SGHTA and CDR2 FQGNSA. The CDR3 contains 15 residues. This chain's CDR3 is CASSLGLAGYHEQFF.

This chain joins TRBV20-1 and TRBJ2-3; TCRdb proposes TRBD2, but this gene call is untestable without DNA. The germline CDR1 and CDR2 sequences are DFQATT and SNEGSKA (reference sequence). The CDR3 length is 14 residues. CDR3 sequence reads: CSARSSFAPDTQYF.

V usage is TRBV19 and J usage is TRBJ1-3; TCRdb calls TRBD1, which cannot be checked without DNA. Germline CDR1 is LNHDA and CDR2 is SQIVND (reference sequence). The CDR3 runs to 13 residues. The CDR3 spells CASRGTNGNTIYF. Drawing the rest from reference TRBV19 and TRBJ1-3, the complete variable domain is DGGITQSPKYLFRKEGQNVTLSCEQNLNHDAMYWYRQDPGQGLRLIYYSQIVNDFQKGDIAEGYSVSREKKESFPLTVTSAQKNPTAFYLCASRGTNGNTIYFGEGSWLTVV.

The rearrangement uses TRBV20-1 and TRBJ1-3; the TCRdb D gene call, TRBD1, has no DNA to confirm it. The CDR3 covers 15 residues. CDR1 is DFQATT and CDR2 is SNEGSKA in the germline V gene (reference sequence). The CDR3: CSASRTDRAPNTIYF.

This rearrangement joins TRBV11-2 to TRBJ2-2. The germline V gene has CDR1 SGHAT and CDR2 FQNNGV. This CDR3 spans 14 amino acids. The CDR3 spells CASSLDMGTGELFF.

This sequence joins TRBV5-1 and TRBJ2-5; the D call from TCRdb, TRBD2, cannot be confirmed without DNA. Looked up from germline, CDR1 is SGHRS and CDR2 is YFSETQ. The CDR3 extends over 17 amino acids. The CDR3 region is CASSFQGTSGRAETQYF. The full variable domain, in which reference TRBV5-1 and TRBJ2-5 provide the parts outside the CDR3, is KAGVTQTPRYLIKTRGQQVTLSCSPISGHRSVSWYQQTPGQGLQFLFEYFSETQRNKGNFPGRFSGRQFSNSRSEMNVSTLELGDSALYLCASSFQGTSGRAETQYFGPGTRLLVL.

V and J are TRBV7-9 and TRBJ1-2. The germline V gene encodes CDR1 SEHNR and CDR2 FQNEAQ (reference sequence). This CDR3 is 15 amino acids long. This CDR3 reads CASSAGRAIADGYTF.

This chain connects TRBV6-1 to TRBJ2-2. CDR1 and CDR2 from the germline V gene are MNHNS and SASEGT. The CDR3 covers 13 residues. The CDR3 here is CASRGSNTGELFF.

This CDR3 is CAISEPVGGLSTYEQYF. The V and J genes are TRBV10-3 and TRBJ2-7; checking the TCRdb D call of TRBD2 is not possible without DNA. This CDR3 spans 17 amino acids. Germline V gene data show CDR1 as ENHRY and CDR2 as SYGVKD.

The chain couples TRBV6-1 to TRBJ2-1; TCRdb indicates TRBD1, and absent DNA this call remains unverified. Germline lookup yields CDR1 MNHNS and CDR2 SASEGT. The CDR3 has 12 amino acids. The CDR3 reads CASSEARQGPFF.

The CDR3 sequence: CASNFWGSGANVLTF. The rearrangement uses TRBV4-2 and TRBJ2-6. The CDR3 totals 15 residues. Germline V gene data show CDR1 as LGHNA and CDR2 as YNFKEQ.

The chain joins TRBV6-1 to TRBJ1-3. Germline V lookup: CDR1 MNHNS, CDR2 SASEGT. The CDR3 is 17 residues long. The CDR3 protein is CASSGFGRRLLGNTIYF.

The rearrangement joins TRBV20-1 to TRBJ2-1; as DNA is missing, the TRBD1 call by TCRdb cannot be tested. There are 12 residues in the CDR3. Germline CDR1 is DFQATT and CDR2 is SNEGSKA (reference sequence). The CDR3 sequence is CSGGAGYNEQFF.

The chain combines TRBV20-1 with TRBJ1-1; TCRdb's D call of TRBD1 is untestable without DNA. The germline V gene has CDR1 DFQATT and CDR2 SNEGSKA (reference sequence). The CDR3 is 17 residues long. CDR3 in amino acids: CSARDNRDRGPNTEAFF.

This chain links TRBV15 with TRBJ2-1; TCRdb's D call of TRBD2 is untestable without DNA. Germline V CDR1 and CDR2: LNHNV, YYDKDF (reference sequence). The CDR3 runs 16 residues. The CDR3 reads CATSRAADFRRNEQFF.

This chain joins TRBV6-2 or TRBV6-3 and TRBJ2-1; no DNA is available, so the TRBD2 call from TCRdb remains unchecked. The CDR3 has 17 residues. Looked up from germline, CDR1 is MNHEY and CDR2 is SVGEGT. This CDR3 is CASRPGTSGRAYNEQFF.

The V gene is TRBV20-1, the J gene TRBJ2-1; TCRdb's D call, TRBD2, is unchecked because there is no DNA. Germline V gene sequence: CDR1 DFQATT, CDR2 SNEGSKA (reference sequence). This CDR3 contains 13 residues. This chain's CDR3 is CSARDPQGHEQFF.

The rearrangement joins TRBV5-1 to TRBJ2-3. The CDR3 extends over 15 amino acids. Per germline, CDR1 SGHRS and CDR2 YFSETQ. The CDR3 sequence: CASSLGLQDTDTQYF.

V is TRBV12-3 or TRBV12-4 and J is TRBJ2-7; the TCRdb call, TRBD2, lacks DNA for checking. CDR3 length: 14 amino acids. The CDR3 loop is CASRSGTSTYEQYF.

The rearrangement joins TRBV5-1 to TRBJ1-5; with no DNA, the TCRdb D assignment of TRBD1 cannot be verified. Per the germline V gene, CDR1 is SGHRS and CDR2 is YFSETQ. This CDR3 region has 17 residues. The CDR3 sequence is CASSFRGDGPSNQPQHF.

V is TRBV20-1 and J is TRBJ2-5; no DNA is available, so the TRBD1 call from TCRdb remains unchecked. Germline V gives CDR1 DFQATT, CDR2 SNEGSKA (reference sequence). The CDR3 length is 12 residues. This chain's CDR3 is CSASGRGETQYF.